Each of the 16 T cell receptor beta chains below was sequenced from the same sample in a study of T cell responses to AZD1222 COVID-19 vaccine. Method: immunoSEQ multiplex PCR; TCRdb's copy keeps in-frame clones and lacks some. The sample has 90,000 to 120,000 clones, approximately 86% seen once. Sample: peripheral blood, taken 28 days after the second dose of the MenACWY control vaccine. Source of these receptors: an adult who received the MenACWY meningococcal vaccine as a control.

This CDR3 reads CASSFPGVSPLHF. As DNA, the CDR3 is TGTGCCAGCAGTTTCCCAGGGGTTTCACCCCTCCACTTT. The chain employs TRBV27 and TRBJ1-6; TRBD1 is a possible D gene (6 bases). The length of the CDR3 is 13 residues. Germline V gives CDR1 MNHEY, CDR2 SMNVEV (reference sequence). V lost 3 bases and J lost 9, with 9 bases in between.

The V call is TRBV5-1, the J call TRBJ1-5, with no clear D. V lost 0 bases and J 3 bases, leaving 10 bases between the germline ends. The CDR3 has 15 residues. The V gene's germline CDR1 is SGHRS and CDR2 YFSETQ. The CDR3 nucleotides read TGCGCCAGCAGCTTGGCTGGGAAACCCAATCAGCCCCAGCATTTT. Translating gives CASSLAGKPNQPQHF.

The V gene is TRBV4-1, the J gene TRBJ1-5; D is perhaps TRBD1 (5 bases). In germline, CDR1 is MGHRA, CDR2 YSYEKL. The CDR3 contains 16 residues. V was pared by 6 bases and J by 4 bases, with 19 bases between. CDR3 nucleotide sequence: TGCGCCAGCAGGTCCACGTCCGACAGCCTTAATCAGCCCCAGCATTTT. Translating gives CASRSTSDSLNQPQHF.

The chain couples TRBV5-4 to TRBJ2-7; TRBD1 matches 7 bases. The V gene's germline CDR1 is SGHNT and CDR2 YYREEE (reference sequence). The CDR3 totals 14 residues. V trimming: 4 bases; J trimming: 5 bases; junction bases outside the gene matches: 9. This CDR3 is CASSLKTGPHEQYF. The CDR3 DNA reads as TGTGCCAGCAGCCTCAAGACAGGGCCGCACGAGCAGTACTTC. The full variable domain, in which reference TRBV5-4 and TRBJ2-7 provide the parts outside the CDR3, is ETGVTQSPTHLIKTRGQQVTLRCSSQSGHNTVSWYQQALGQGPQFIFQYYREEENGRGNFPPRFSGLQFPNYSSELNVNALELDDSALYLCASSLKTGPHEQYFGPGTRLTVT.

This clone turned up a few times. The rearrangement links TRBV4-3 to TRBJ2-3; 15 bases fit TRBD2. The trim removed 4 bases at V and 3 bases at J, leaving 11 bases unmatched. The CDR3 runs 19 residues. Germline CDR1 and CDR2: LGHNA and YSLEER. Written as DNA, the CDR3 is TGCGCCAGCAGCCCGAATCTCGGGACTAGCGGGGGGAGGACAGATACGCAGTATTTT. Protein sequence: CASSPNLGTSGGRTDTQYF.

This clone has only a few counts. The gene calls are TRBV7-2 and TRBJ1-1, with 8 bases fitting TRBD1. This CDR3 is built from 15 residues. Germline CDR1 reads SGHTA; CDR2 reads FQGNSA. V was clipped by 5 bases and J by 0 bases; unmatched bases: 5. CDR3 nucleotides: TGTGCCAGCAGCCCAGGGACAGGAGTGAACACTGAAGCTTTCTTT. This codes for CASSPGTGVNTEAFF.

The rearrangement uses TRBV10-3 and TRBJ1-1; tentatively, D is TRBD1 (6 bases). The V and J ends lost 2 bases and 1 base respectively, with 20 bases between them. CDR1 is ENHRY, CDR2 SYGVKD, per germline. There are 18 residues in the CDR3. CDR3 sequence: CAISENQRGGPSNTEAFF. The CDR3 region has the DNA TGTGCCATCAGTGAGAATCAAAGGGGGGGCCCCTCGAACACTGAAGCTTTCTTT.

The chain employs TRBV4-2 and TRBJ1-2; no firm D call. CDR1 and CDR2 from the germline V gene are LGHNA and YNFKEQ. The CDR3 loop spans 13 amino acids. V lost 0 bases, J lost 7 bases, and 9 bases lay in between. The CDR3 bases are TGTGCCAGCAGCCAAGATGGGAAGGCTGGCTACACCTTC. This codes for CASSQDGKAGYTF.

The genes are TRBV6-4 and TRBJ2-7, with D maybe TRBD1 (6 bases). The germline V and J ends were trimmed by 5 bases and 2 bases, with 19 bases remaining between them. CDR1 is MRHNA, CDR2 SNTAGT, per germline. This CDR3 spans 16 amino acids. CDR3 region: CASSSPTGSKAYEQYF. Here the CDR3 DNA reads TGTGCCAGCAGTTCACCCACAGGGAGTAAGGCCTACGAGCAGTACTTC.

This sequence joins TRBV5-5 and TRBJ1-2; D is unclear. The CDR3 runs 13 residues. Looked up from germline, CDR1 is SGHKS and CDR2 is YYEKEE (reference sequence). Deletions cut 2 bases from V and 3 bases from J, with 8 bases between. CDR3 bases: TGTGCCAGCAGCTTACAGACCTACTATGGCTACACCTTC. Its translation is CASSLQTYYGYTF.

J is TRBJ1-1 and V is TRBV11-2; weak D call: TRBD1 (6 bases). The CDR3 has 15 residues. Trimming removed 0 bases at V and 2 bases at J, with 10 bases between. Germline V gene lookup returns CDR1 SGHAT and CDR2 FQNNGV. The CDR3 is CASSLERTDNTEAFF. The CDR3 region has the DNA TGTGCCAGCAGCTTAGAGAGGACAGATAACACTGAAGCTTTCTTT.

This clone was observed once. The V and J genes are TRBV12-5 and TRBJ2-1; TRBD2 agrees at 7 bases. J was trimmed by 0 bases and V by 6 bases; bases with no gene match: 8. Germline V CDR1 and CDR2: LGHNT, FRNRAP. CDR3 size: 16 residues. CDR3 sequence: CASGLSGGSSYNEQFF. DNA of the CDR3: TGTGCTAGTGGCCTATCCGGGGGGAGCTCCTACAATGAGCAGTTCTTC.

CDR3 bases: TGTGCCAGTAGTATTCTAGGGACTTATGGTAGCAATCAGCCCCAGCATTTT. This translates into CASSILGTYGSNQPQHF. The chain carries TRBV19 and TRBJ1-5; D perhaps matches TRBD1 (5 bases). Germline V gene data show CDR1 as LNHDA and CDR2 as SQIVND (reference sequence). Trimming took 3 bases from V and 0 from J, leaving 15 bases between them. The CDR3 runs 17 residues.

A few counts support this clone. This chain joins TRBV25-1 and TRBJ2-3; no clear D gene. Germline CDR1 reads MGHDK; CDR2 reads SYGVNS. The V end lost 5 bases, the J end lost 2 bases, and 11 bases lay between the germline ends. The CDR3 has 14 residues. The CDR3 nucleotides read TGTGCCAGCAGTAGGCGGTATTCCACAGATACGCAGTATTTT. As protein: CASSRRYSTDTQYF.

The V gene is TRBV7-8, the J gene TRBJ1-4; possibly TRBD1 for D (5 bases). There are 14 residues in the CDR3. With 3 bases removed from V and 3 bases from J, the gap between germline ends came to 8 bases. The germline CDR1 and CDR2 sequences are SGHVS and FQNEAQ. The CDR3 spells CASSFQGPNEKLFF. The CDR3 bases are TGTGCCAGCAGCTTTCAGGGCCCTAATGAAAAACTGTTTTTT.

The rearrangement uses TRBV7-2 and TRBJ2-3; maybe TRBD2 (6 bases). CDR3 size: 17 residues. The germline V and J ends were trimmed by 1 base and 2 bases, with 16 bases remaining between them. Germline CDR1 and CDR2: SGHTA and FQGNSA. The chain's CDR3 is CASSLVAGRGYTDTQYF. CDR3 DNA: TGTGCCAGCAGCTTAGTGGCGGGGCGGGGATACACAGATACGCAGTATTTT.